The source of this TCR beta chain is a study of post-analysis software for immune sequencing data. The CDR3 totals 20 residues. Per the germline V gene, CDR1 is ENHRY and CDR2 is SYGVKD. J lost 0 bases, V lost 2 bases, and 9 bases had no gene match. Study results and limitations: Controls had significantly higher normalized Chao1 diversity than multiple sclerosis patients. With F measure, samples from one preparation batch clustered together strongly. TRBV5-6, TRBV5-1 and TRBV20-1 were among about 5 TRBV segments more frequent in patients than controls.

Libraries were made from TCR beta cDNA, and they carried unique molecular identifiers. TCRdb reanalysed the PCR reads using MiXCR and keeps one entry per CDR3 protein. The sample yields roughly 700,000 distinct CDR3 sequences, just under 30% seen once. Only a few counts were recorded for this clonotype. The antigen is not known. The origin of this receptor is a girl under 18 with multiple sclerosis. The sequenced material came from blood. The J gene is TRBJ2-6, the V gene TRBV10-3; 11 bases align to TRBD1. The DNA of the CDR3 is TGTGCCATCAGTGAGAAAGGAGGACAGGGGGCTTCCTCTGGGGCCAACGTCCTGACTTTC. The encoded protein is CAISEKGGQGASSGANVLTF.